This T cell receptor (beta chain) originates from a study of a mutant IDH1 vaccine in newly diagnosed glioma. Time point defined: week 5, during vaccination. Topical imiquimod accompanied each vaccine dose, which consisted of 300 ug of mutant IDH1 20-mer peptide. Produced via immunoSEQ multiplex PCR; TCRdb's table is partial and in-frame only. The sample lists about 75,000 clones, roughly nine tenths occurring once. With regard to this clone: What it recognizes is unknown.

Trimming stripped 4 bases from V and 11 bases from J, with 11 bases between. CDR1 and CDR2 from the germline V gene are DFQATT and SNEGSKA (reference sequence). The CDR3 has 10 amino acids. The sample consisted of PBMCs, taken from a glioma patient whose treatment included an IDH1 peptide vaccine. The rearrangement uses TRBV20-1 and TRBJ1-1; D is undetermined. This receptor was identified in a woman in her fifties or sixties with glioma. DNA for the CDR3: TGCAGTGCTATTCGTAGGGAGGCTTTCTTT. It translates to CSAIRREAFF.